Below are 19 T cell receptor beta chains sequenced from a single sample in a study of CD8+ T cells in alopecia areata. This sample's treatment: oral pan-JAK inhibitor, 5-10 mg twice daily. Following RNA extraction, reverse transcription yielded cDNA that acted as the sequencing template. TCRdb keeps only in-frame clones here, not all; method: immunoSEQ multiplex PCR. The sample comprises under 250,000 clones, around three fifths of which are singletons, and about 1.6% rests with the top ten. This specimen consisted of CD4+ T cells sorted from blood, obtained at week 4, from a patient treated with tofacitinib. The receptors were gathered from a human donor with alopecia areata.

The table lists this clone with a few counts. This chain uses TRBV7-6 with TRBJ1-4; no definite D call. V dropped 5 bases and J dropped 5 bases, with 12 bases sitting between them. The CDR3 has 14 amino acids. The germline V gene has CDR1 SGHVS and CDR2 FNYEAQ. The CDR3 DNA reads TGTGCCAGCAGCGCCTCCGGCCCAAATGAAAAACTGTTTTTT. Translation gives CASSASGPNEKLFF.

This sequence joins TRBV10-3 and TRBJ1-1; possibly TRBD1 for D (5 bases). The ends were cut back, 2 bases at V and 13 bases at J, with 17 bases in the middle. CDR3 length equals 13 residues. Germline CDR1 and CDR2: ENHRY and SYGVKD. CDR3 bases: TGTGCCATCAGTGAGCCGGGCCTCCTTGGGGGTTTCTTT. The encoded protein is CAISEPGLLGGFF.

This clone has more than one count but fewer than ten. The chain uses TRBV18 and TRBJ2-1; D is undetermined. V was trimmed by 5 bases and J by 10 bases, leaving 15 bases between them. Germline V lookup: CDR1 KGHSH, CDR2 LQKENI. This CDR3 is 13 amino acids long. This CDR3 reads CASSSSPGKEQFF. Written as DNA, the CDR3 is TGTGCCAGCTCATCGTCCCCTGGGAAGGAGCAGTTCTTC.

The chain is built from TRBV19 and TRBJ2-1; either TRBD1 or TRBD2 may fit D (5 bases each). The CDR3 length is 14 residues. CDR1 and CDR2 from the germline V gene are LNHDA and SQIVND (reference sequence). With 11 bases removed from V and 6 bases from J, the gap between germline ends came to 20 bases. The CDR3 DNA reads TGTGCCGTAGGCTGGCAGGGTCGGGGCAATGAGCAGTTCTTC. This translates into CAVGWQGRGNEQFF.

This clone was seen only a few times. The V and J genes are TRBV5-1 and TRBJ2-5, with D uncertain. Deletions cut 0 bases from V and 3 bases from J, with 9 bases between. CDR3 length equals 14 residues. Germline V lookup: CDR1 SGHRS, CDR2 YFSETQ. For the CDR3, the DNA is TGCGCCAGCAGCTTGGAAAGTCCCAAAGAGACCCAGTACTTC. This codes for CASSLESPKETQYF.

This clone has just a few counts. This chain connects TRBV2 to TRBJ1-3, with D possibly being TRBD1 (6 bases). V shed 9 bases and J shed 6 bases, with 12 bases lying between them. CDR1 SNHLY and CDR2 FYNNEI come from the germline V gene. The CDR3 consists of 12 residues. The CDR3 protein is CASRRGTNTIYF. CDR3 in DNA: TGTGCCAGTCGCAGGGGAACAAACACCATATATTTT.

The CDR3 coding sequence is TGTGCCTGGAGTTCAACCGACAGGCAGTCTAACTATGGCTACACCTTC. This gives the protein CAWSSTDRQSNYGYTF. The V call is TRBV30, the J call TRBJ1-2, with a weak D call TRBD1 (6 bases). The CDR3 length is 16 residues. V dropped 2 bases and J dropped 0 bases, with 16 bases sitting between them. Looked up from germline, CDR1 is GTSNPN and CDR2 is SVGIG (reference sequence).

This clone was observed a few times. The chain recombines TRBV30 with TRBJ1-3; D unresolved. CDR1 is GTSNPN and CDR2 is SVGIG in the germline V gene (reference sequence). V lost 0 bases, J lost 11 bases, and 8 bases lay in between. The CDR3 extends over 11 amino acids. CDR3 nucleotides: TGTGCCTGGAGTGTTGAGGTACCCATATATTTT. Its translation is CAWSVEVPIYF.

The chain joins TRBV2 to TRBJ2-4; D call uncertain. Trimming took off 7 bases at V and 3 bases at J, with 16 bases between the two ends. CDR3 size: 15 residues. Germline V gives CDR1 SNHLY, CDR2 FYNNEI. CDR3 bases: TGTGCCAGCACGTCGGAGCAATGGATCAAAAACATTCAGTACTTC. It is translated as CASTSEQWIKNIQYF.

The chain combines TRBV9 with TRBJ2-3; D possibly corresponds to TRBD2 (6 bases). The CDR3 totals 15 residues. Trimming removed 0 bases from V and 2 bases from J, with 10 bases in between. Germline loops: CDR1 SGDLS, CDR2 YYNGEE. The CDR3 here is CASSVGGGPTDTQYF. CDR3 DNA sequence: TGTGCCAGCAGCGTAGGGGGAGGCCCCACAGATACGCAGTATTTT.

The chain recombines TRBV29-1 with TRBJ2-7, with 9 positions matching TRBD1. The CDR3 is 12 amino acids. Germline V gene lookup returns CDR1 SQVTM and CDR2 ANQGSEA. V lost 5 bases, J lost 6 bases, and 5 bases stayed unmatched. The CDR3 bases are TGCAGCGTTAGACAGGGGGTGGCCGAGCAGTACTTC. Its translation is CSVRQGVAEQYF.

This clone was seen a few times. This chain links TRBV5-1 with TRBJ2-3; D is possibly TRBD2 (6 bases). Deletions cut 0 bases from V and 4 bases from J, with 12 bases between. CDR3 length equals 15 residues. Germline V gene sequence: CDR1 SGHRS, CDR2 YFSETQ. The CDR3 sequence is CASSLAAGTADTQYF. The CDR3 bases are TGCGCCAGCAGCTTGGCCGCGGGGACCGCAGATACGCAGTATTTT.

This clone turned up a few times. The genes are TRBV30 and TRBJ1-2, with 7 bases aligning to TRBD1. From germline, CDR1 is GTSNPN and CDR2 SVGIG (reference sequence). The CDR3 runs 13 residues. V was clipped by 5 bases and J by 4 bases; unmatched bases: 7. The CDR3 sequence: CAWGTAFGYGYTF. DNA for the CDR3: TGTGCCTGGGGGACAGCTTTCGGCTATGGCTACACCTTC.

The table lists this clone with a few counts. The chain has TRBV28 and TRBJ1-2; D call uncertain. V was clipped by 5 bases and J by 7 bases, with 17 bases between them. Germline V gene lookup returns CDR1 MDHEN and CDR2 SYDVKM. This CDR3 has 14 amino acids. CDR3 coding DNA: TGTGCCAGCAGTCCTGACACAAGAACGGTTGGCTACACCTTC. Protein sequence: CASSPDTRTVGYTF.

V and J are TRBV7-9 and TRBJ1-2, with 7 bases identical to TRBD1. Trimming at V came to 3 bases and at J to 4 bases, leaving 2 bases not matched to a gene. The length of the CDR3 is 13 residues. From germline, CDR1 is SEHNR and CDR2 FQNEAQ (reference sequence). CDR3 loop: CASSLRQGYGYTF. CDR3 in DNA: TGTGCCAGCAGCTTGAGACAGGGCTATGGCTACACCTTC.

V usage is TRBV4-3 and J usage is TRBJ2-5, with 13 bases matching TRBD2. Per the germline V gene, CDR1 is LGHNA and CDR2 is YSLEER. The CDR3 runs 17 residues. V dropped 0 bases and J dropped 3; count of bases not matched to a gene: 4. The CDR3 here is CASSQDPGTSGEETQYF. The DNA for the CDR3 is TGCGCCAGCAGCCAAGATCCCGGGACTAGCGGGGAAGAGACCCAGTACTTC.

The V and J genes are TRBV10-3 and TRBJ1-2, with D uncertain. Germline V lookup: CDR1 ENHRY, CDR2 SYGVKD. Trimming cost V 0 bases and J 4 bases, with 9 bases left between them. This CDR3 spans 14 amino acids. The CDR3 DNA follows: TGTGCCATCAGTGAGTCGGGGAGCTTCTATGGCTACACCTTC. Protein: CAISESGSFYGYTF.

The gene calls are TRBV4-3 and TRBJ2-7, with 11 bases lining up with TRBD2. Unmatched junction bases numbered 9, after V lost 4 bases and J lost 4 bases. There are 16 residues in the CDR3. Germline V lookup: CDR1 LGHNA, CDR2 YSLEER. CDR3 DNA: TGCGCCAGCAGCCTATTCCCGGGACTAGCGGAGTACGAGCAGTACTTC. Amino acids: CASSLFPGLAEYEQYF.

This rearrangement joins TRBV6-5 to TRBJ1-1; TRBD1 might be the D (5 bases). The CDR3 totals 13 residues. Germline V gene data show CDR1 as MNHEY and CDR2 as SVGAGI. V was cut by 4 bases and J by 4 bases, with 10 bases left in between. In DNA, the CDR3 is TGTGCCAGCAGTTGGAGACAGACCACTGAAGCTTTCTTT. Protein sequence: CASSWRQTTEAFF.